This TCR beta chain was recovered during a study of T cell repertoires in cytomegalovirus infection. The wider study: TCR beta signatures that were public indicated CMV infection and matching HLA type.

This clonotype was detected only a few times. Antigen: not known. There are 14 residues in the CDR3. Germline V gene lookup returns CDR1 DFQATT and CDR2 SNEGSKA (reference sequence). J lost 4 bases, V lost 6 bases, and 9 bases had no gene match. Each CDR3 protein is one row after TCRdb ran MiXCR on the reads. This table holds about 900,000 distinct CDR3 sequences, around a third found once. The chain uses TRBV20-1 and TRBJ2-7; 10 bases align to TRBD2. Sequenced here: cultured CD8+ T cells from PBMCs, sampled from culture after CMV antigen stimulation. The receptor comes from a human donor in good health (CMV status not recorded). Some clones in this sample may be carry-over from other donors' samples. CDR3 in amino acids: CSATKRGGKYEQYF. The DNA of the CDR3 is TGCAGTGCAACCAAGCGGGGGGGTAAATACGAGCAGTACTTC.